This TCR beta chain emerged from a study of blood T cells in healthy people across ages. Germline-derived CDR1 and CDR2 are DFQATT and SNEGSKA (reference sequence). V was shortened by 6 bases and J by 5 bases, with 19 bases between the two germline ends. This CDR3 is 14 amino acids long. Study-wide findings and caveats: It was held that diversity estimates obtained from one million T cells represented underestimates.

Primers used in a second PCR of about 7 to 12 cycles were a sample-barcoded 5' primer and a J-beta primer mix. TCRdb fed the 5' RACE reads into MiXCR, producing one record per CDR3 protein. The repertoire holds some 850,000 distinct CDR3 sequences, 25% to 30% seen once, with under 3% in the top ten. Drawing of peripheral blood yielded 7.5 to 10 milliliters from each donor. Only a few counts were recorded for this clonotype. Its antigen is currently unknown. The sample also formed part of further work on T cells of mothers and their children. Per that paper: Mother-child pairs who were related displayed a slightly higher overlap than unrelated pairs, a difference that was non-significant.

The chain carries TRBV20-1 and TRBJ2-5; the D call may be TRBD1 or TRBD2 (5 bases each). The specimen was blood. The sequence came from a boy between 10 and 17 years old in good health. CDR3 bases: TGCAGTGCACCGGGGCAGGTAGGGGAGGAGACCCAGTACTTC. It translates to CSAPGQVGEETQYF.